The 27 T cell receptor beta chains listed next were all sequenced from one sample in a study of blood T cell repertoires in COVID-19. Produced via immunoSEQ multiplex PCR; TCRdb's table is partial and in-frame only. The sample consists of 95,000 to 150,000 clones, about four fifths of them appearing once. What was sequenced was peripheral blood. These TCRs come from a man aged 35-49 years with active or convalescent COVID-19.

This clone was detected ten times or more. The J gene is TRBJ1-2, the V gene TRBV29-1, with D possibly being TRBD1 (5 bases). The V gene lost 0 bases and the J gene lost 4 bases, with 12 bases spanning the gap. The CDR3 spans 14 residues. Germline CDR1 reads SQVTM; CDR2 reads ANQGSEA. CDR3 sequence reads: CSVEDPGGFYGYTF. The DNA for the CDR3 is TGCAGCGTTGAAGATCCTGGGGGGTTCTATGGCTACACCTTC. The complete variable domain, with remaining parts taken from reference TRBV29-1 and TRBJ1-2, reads SAVISQKPSRDICQRGTSLTIQCQVDSQVTMMFWYRQQPGQSLTLIATANQGSEATYESGFVIDKFPISRPNLTFSTLTVSNMSPEDSSIYLCSVEDPGGFYGYTFGSGTRLTVV.

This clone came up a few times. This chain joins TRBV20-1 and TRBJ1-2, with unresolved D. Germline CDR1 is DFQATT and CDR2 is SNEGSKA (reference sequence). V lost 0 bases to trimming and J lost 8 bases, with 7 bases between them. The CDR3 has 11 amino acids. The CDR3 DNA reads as TGCAGTGCTAGAGACGACTGGGGCTACACCTTC. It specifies CSARDDWGYTF.

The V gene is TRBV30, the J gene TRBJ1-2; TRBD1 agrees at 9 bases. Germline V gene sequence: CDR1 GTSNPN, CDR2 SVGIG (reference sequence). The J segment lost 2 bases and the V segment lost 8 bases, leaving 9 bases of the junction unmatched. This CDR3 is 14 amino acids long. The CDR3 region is CAGRRDRENYGYTF. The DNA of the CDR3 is TGTGCCGGGCGGCGGGACAGGGAGAACTATGGCTACACCTTC.

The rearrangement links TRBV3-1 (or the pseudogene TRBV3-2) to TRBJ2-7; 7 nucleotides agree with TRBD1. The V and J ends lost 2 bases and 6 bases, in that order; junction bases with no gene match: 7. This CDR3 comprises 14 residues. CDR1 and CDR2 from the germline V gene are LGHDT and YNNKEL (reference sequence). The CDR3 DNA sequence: TGTGCCAGCAGCCAACATTACACAGGGGCCGAGCAGTACTTC. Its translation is CASSQHYTGAEQYF.

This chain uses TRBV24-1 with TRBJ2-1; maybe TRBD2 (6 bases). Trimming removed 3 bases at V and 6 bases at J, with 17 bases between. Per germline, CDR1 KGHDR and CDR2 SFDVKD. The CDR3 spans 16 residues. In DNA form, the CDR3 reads TGTGCCACCAGTGATATGACTAGATCTCCCCCCAATGAGCAGTTCTTC. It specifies CATSDMTRSPPNEQFF.

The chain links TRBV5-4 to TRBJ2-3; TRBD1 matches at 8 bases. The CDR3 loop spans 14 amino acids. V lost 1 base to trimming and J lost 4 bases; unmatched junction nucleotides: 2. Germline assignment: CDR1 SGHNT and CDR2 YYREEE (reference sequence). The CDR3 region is CASSLPDRADTQYF. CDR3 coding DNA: TGTGCCAGCAGCTTGCCGGACAGGGCAGATACGCAGTATTTT.

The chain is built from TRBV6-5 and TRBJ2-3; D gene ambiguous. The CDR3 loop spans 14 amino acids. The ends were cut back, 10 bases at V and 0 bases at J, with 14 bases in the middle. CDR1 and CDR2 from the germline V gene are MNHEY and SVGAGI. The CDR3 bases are TGTGCCACCAAGCCGAGTCCTAGCACAGATACGCAGTATTTT. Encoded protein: CATKPSPSTDTQYF.

The CDR3 sequence: CASSPGDRNNSPLHF. The CDR3 DNA reads TGTGCCAGCAGCCCAGGCGACCGCAATAATTCACCCCTCCACTTT. The gene calls are TRBV3-1 (or the pseudogene TRBV3-2) and TRBJ1-6; no clear D. The length of the CDR3 is 15 residues. Trimming stripped 4 bases from V and 5 bases from J, with 12 bases between. Germline-derived CDR1 and CDR2 are LGHDT and YNNKEL (reference sequence).

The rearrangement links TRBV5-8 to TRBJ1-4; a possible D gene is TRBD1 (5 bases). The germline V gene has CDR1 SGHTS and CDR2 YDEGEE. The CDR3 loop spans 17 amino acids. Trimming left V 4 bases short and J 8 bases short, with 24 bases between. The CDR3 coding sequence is TGTGCCAGCAGCGGAGGCATACCGGGGGAGAAGAGAGAAAAACTGTTTTTT. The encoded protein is CASSGGIPGEKREKLFF.

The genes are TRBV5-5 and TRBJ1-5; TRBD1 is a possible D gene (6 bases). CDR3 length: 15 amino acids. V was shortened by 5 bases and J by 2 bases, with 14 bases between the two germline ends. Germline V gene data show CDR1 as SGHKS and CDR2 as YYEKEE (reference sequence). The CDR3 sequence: CASRSLEGGNQPQHF. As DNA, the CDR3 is TGTGCCAGCAGAAGTCTTGAGGGGGGCAATCAGCCCCAGCATTTT.

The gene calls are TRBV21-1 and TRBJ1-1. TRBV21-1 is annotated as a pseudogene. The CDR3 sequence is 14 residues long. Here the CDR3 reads CASVGSLGSTEAFF. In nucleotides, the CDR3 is TGTGCCAGCGTGGGGAGCCTGGGGAGCACTGAAGCTTTCTTT.

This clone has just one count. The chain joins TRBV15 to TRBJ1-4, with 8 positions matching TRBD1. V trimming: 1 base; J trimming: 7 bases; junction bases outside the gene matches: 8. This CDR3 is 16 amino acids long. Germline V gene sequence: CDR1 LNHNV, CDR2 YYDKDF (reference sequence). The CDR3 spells CATSRGQTGVGEKLFF. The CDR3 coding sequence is TGTGCCACCAGCAGAGGTCAGACAGGGGTTGGTGAAAAACTGTTTTTT. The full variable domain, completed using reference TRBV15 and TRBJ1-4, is DAMVIQNPRYQVTQFGKPVTLSCSQTLNHNVMYWYQQKSSQAPKLLFHYYDKDFNNEADTPDNFQSRRPNTSFCFLDIRSPGLGDTAMYLCATSRGQTGVGEKLFFGSGTQLSVL.

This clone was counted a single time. The CDR3 bases are TGTGCCAGCAGTGAACCGGGGAATGAGCAGTTCTTC. Its protein product is CASSEPGNEQFF. This sequence joins TRBV6-1 and TRBJ2-1, with D perhaps matching TRBD2 (5 bases). The CDR3 sequence is 12 residues long. CDR1 is MNHNS, CDR2 SASEGT, per germline. The ends were cut back, 2 bases at V and 7 bases at J, with 6 bases in the middle.

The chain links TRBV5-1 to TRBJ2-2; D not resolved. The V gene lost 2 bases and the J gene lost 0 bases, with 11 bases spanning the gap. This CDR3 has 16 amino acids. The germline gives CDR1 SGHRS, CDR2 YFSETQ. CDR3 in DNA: TGCGCCAGCAGCTTTCTTTCACCTACGAACACCGGGGAGCTGTTTTTT. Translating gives CASSFLSPTNTGELFF.

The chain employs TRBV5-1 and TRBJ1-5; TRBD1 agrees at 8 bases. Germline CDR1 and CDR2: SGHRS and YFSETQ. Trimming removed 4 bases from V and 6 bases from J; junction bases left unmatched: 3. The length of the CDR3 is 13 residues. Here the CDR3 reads CASSPTGVQPQHF. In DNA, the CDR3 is TGCGCCAGCAGCCCGACAGGGGTTCAGCCCCAGCATTTT.

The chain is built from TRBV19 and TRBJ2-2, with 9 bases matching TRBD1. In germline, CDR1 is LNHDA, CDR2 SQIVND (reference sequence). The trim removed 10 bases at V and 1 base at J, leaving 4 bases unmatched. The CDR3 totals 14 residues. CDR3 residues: CAISDRGNTGELFF. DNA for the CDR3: TGTGCCATATCGGACAGGGGGAACACCGGGGAGCTGTTTTTT.

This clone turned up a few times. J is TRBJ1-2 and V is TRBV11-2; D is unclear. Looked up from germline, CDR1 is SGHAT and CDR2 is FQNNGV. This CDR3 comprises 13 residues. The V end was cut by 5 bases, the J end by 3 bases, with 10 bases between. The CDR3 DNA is TGTGCCAGCAGCCCCGATCGGGACTATGGCTACACCTTC. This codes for CASSPDRDYGYTF. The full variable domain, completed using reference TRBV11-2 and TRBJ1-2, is EAGVAQSPRYKIIEKRQSVAFWCNPISGHATLYWYQQILGQGPKLLIQFQNNGVVDDSQLPKDRFSAERLKGVDSTLKIQPAKLEDSAVYLCASSPDRDYGYTFGSGTRLTVV.

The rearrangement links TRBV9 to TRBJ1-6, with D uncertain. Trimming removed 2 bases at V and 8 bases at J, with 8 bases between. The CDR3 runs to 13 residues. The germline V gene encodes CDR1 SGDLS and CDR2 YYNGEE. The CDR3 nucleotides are TGTGCCAGCAGCGTGACCGCGGATTCACCCCTCCACTTT. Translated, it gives CASSVTADSPLHF.

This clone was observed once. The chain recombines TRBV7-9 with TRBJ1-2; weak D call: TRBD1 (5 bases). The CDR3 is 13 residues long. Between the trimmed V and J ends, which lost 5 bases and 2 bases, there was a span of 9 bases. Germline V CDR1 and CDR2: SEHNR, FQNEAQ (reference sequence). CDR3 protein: CASSPQENYGYTF. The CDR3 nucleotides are TGTGCCAGCAGCCCACAGGAAAACTATGGCTACACCTTC.

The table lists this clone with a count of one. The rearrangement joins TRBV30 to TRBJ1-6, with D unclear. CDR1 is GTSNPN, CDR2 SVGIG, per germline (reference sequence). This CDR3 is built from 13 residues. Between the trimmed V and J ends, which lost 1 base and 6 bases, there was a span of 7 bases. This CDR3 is CAWSGGLNSPLHF. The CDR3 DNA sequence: TGTGCCTGGAGTGGAGGACTTAATTCACCCCTCCACTTT. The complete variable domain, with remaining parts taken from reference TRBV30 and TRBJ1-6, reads SQTIHQWPATLVQPVGSPLSLECTVEGTSNPNLYWYRQAAGRGLQLLFYSVGIGQISSEVPQNLSASRPQDRQFILSSKKLLLSDSGFYLCAWSGGLNSPLHFGNGTRLTVT.

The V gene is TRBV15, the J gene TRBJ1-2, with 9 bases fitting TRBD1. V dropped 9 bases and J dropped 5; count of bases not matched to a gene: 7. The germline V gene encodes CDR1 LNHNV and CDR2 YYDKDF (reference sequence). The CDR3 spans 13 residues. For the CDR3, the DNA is TGTGCCACAACCGGGACAGGGAAATATGGCTACACCTTC. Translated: CATTGTGKYGYTF.

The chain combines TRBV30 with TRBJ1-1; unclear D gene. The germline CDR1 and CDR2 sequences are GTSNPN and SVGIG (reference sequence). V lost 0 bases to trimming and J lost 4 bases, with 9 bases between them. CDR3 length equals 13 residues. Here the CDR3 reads CAWSVAGSTEAFF. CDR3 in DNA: TGTGCCTGGAGTGTAGCGGGGAGCACTGAAGCTTTCTTT.

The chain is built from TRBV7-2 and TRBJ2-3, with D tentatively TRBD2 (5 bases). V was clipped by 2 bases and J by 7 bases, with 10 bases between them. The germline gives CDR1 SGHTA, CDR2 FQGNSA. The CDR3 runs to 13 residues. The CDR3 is CASSLIGEYTQYF. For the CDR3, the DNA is TGTGCCAGCAGCTTAATCGGGGAATATACGCAGTATTTT. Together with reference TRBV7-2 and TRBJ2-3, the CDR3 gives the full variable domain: GAGVSQSPSNKVTEKGKDVELRCDPISGHTALYWYRQSLGQGLEFLIYFQGNSAPDKSGLPSDRFSAERTGGSVSTLTIQRTQQEDSAVYLCASSLIGEYTQYFGPGTRLTVL.

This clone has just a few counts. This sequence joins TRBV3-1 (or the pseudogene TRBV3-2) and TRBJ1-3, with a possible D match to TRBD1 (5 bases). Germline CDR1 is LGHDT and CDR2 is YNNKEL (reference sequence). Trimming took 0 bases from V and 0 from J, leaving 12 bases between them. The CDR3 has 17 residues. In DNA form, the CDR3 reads TGTGCCAGCAGCCAAGAGGGGCAGTTCGTCTCTGGAAACACCATATATTTT. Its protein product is CASSQEGQFVSGNTIYF.

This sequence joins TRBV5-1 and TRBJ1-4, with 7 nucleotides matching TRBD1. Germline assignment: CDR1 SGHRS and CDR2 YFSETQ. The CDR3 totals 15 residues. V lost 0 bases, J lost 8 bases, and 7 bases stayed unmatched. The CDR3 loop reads CASSLGQGAYEKLFF. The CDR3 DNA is TGCGCCAGCAGCTTGGGACAGGGTGCCTACGAAAAACTGTTTTTT.

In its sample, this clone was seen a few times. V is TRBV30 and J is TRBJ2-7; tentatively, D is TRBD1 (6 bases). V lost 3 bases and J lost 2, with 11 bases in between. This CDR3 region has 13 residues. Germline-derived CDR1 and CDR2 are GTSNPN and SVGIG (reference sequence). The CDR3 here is CAWRHPGAYEQYF. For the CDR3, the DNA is TGTGCCTGGAGACATCCAGGGGCCTACGAGCAGTACTTC.

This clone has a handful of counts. The CDR3 region has the DNA TGTGCCAGCGGTACTAGCGGGGGGTCACGGGAGCTGTTTTTT. Amino acid sequence: CASGTSGGSRELFF. The V call is TRBV27, the J call TRBJ2-2; 12 bases are a match to TRBD2. With 8 bases clipped from V and 9 bases from J, the junction kept 7 bases outside the gene matches. The CDR3 is made up of 14 amino acids. The germline CDR1 and CDR2 sequences are MNHEY and SMNVEV (reference sequence).